This record looks at one TCR beta chain sequence and its context. This record comes from a study of blood T cell repertoires in COVID-19. About the study: COVID-19 samples, acute and convalescent, were from the United States, Italy and Spain. Sample material is recorded as cDNA or gDNA derived from T cells, B-cell-depleted T cells, or PBMCs.

As processed by the authors: Scientists estimated how many nucleated cells there were by amplifying reference gene primers. The assay was immunoSEQ multiplex PCR, and TCRdb's table has in-frame clones only and misses some. V and J calls and clone size are as listed in that table; D and trimming were resolved from the DNA. Among fewer than 150,000 clones listed, about nine tenths were seen once. V was clipped by 5 bases and J by 5 bases; unmatched bases: 8. Per germline, CDR1 SGHTS and CDR2 YDEGEE. This CDR3 is 14 amino acids long. This rearrangement joins TRBV5-8 to TRBJ2-5; 8 nucleotides agree with TRBD1. Sequencing was done on a sample of peripheral blood. The sequence was collected from a man in his fifties or sixties with active or convalescent COVID-19. In DNA, the CDR3 is TGTGCCAGCAGGCAGACAGGGGAAGGGGAGACCCAGTACTTC. Protein: CASRQTGEGETQYF.